This TCR beta chain stems from a study of read filtering for tumor transcriptome and immune sequencing. To note about this clonotype: A much bigger clone sits one base away, suggesting this may be a read error.

Germline CDR1 is SQVTM and CDR2 is ANQGSEA. This CDR3 has 13 residues. Molecular barcoded adaptors covering alpha/delta and beta/gamma chains were used on 400 ng RNA. TCRdb itself ran the reads through MiXCR, one entry per CDR3 protein. Here the sample spans almost 40,000 distinct CDR3 sequences, 11% to 15% being singletons. The sample consisted of a population of CD138-negative cells sorted from bone marrow. The TCR was taken from a donor over 35 with multiple myeloma. The chain is built from TRBV29-1 and TRBJ1-1; 9 positions agree with TRBD1. DNA of the CDR3: TGCAGCGACAGACGACAGGGGGTCACTGAAGCTTTATTT. This encodes CSDRRQGVTEALF.